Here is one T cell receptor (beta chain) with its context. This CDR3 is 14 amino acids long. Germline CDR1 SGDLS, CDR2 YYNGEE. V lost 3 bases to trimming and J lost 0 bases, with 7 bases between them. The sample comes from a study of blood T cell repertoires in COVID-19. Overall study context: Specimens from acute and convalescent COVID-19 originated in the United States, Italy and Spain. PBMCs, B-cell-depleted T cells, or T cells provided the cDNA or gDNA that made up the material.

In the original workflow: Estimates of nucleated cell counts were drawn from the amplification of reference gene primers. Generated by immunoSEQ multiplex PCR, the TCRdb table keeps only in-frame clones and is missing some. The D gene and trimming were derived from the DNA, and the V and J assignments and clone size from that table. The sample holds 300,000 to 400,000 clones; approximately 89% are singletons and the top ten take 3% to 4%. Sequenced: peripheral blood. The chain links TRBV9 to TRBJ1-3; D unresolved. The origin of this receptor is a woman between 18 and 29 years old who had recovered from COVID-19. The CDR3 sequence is CASSGVYSGNTIYF. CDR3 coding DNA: TGTGCCAGCAGCGGTGTCTACTCTGGAAACACCATATATTTT.